The rows below give T cell receptor beta chains drawn from one sample of a study of shared clonotypes between healthy human individuals. The data were produced by immunoSEQ multiplex PCR, yet TCRdb's version contains in-frame clones alone and is incomplete. Among 2 million to 2.5 million clones listed, 85% to 95% were seen once. The sample was naive CD4+ T cells sorted from blood. The receptor set was obtained from a young man in good health. Each CDR3 is given with its conserved first and last residue. A D gene is named only where the DNA matches it firmly. Clone size, where shown, is once, few, many, or a class for clones that have expanded.

j_gene | abundance | v_gene | d_gene | CDR3nt | CDR3aa
TRBJ1-5 | NA | TRBV6-6 | NA | TGTGCCAGCAGTTACGGTCTTGAGGGCTATCAGCCCCAGCATTTT | CASSYGLEGYQPQHF
TRBJ2-6 | NA | TRBV5-1 | NA | TGCGCCAGCACGGATAACCCCGGGGCCAACGTCCTGACTTTC | CASTDNPGANVLTF
TRBJ1-6 | once | TRBV5-4 | TRBD1 | TGTGCCAGCACCACAGGGGGACCTTCACCCCTCCACTTT | CASTTGGPSPLHF
TRBJ1-1 | NA | TRBV7-2 | NA | TGTGCCAGCAGCTTGGCAGGGTTTGTGAACACTGAAGCTTTCTTT | CASSLAGFVNTEAFF
TRBJ2-5 | NA | TRBV9 | NA | TGTGCCAGCAGCGTAGGCTTCGCGGAGGAGTTTAAAGAGACCCAGTACTTC | CASSVGFAEEFKETQYF
TRBJ2-1 | NA | TRBV5-1 | NA | TGCGCCAGCAGCGAGGGTTCGGTGATTCCCTACAATGAGCAGTTCTTC | CASSEGSVIPYNEQFF
TRBJ2-2 | NA | TRBV28 | TRBD1 | TGTGCCAGCAGTTTATTAATATTCGGACAGGGACGGACCGGGGAGCTGTTTTTT | CASSLLIFGQGRTGELFF
TRBJ2-2 | NA | TRBV10-3 | NA | TGTGCCATCAGTGAGTCGGACGCCGGGGAGCTGTTTTTT | CAISESDAGELFF
TRBJ1-1 | few | TRBV30 | NA | TGTGCCTGGAGAATCACTGAAGCTTTCTTT | CAWRITEAFF
TRBJ1-6 | NA | TRBV7-8 | NA | TGTGCCAGCAGCTTTGATTCCTCCTATAATTCACCCCTCCACTTT | CASSFDSSYNSPLHF
TRBJ2-7 | many | TRBV7-9 | NA | TGTGCCAGCAGCCGGGGGGCCAGCGAGCCCTACGAGCAGTACTTC | CASSRGASEPYEQYF
TRBJ2-1 | NA | TRBV5-4 | NA | TGTGCCAGCAGCTTGGTTGGGGCGAATGAGCAGTTCTTC | CASSLVGANEQFF
TRBJ1-6 | NA | TRBV27 | NA | TGTGCCAGCAAACCGGAAGGTTATAATTCACCCCTCCACTTT | CASKPEGYNSPLHF
TRBJ2-1 | NA | TRBV12-5 | TRBD1 | TGTGCTAGTGGTTGGCAAGACAGGGGAGAGCAGTTCTTC | CASGWQDRGEQFF
TRBJ1-2 | NA | TRBV28 | NA | TGTGCCAGCAGTTCTGGGGGGAACTATGGCTACACCTTC | CASSSGGNYGYTF
TRBJ2-7 | NA | TRBV7-2 | TRBD2 | TGTGCCAGCAGCCAACTTTTAGTTGGGACTAACCGGTACGAGCAGTACTTC | CASSQLLVGTNRYEQYF
TRBJ2-7 | NA | TRBV5-1 | NA | TGCGCCAGCCGAAGAGGGTTAACCGCCTACGAGCAGTACTTC | CASRRGLTAYEQYF
TRBJ2-1 | NA | TRBV21-1 | NA | TGTGCCAGCAGCAAAGTGAGTGGGGGACCCTACAATGAGCAGTTCTTC | CASSKVSGGPYNEQFF
TRBJ1-5 | NA | TRBV9 | NA | TGTGCCAGCAGCGTAGATCAGGGGAGTCAGCCCCAGCATTTT | CASSVDQGSQPQHF
TRBJ1-1 | NA | TRBV29-1 | NA | TGCAGCGTTGTACCGGTCACTGAAGCTTTCTTT | CSVVPVTEAFF
TRBJ1-6 | NA | TRBV28 | NA | TGTGCCAGCAGTTTATCAGGGAGAGGATCCTATTCACCCCTCCACTTT | CASSLSGRGSYSPLHF
TRBJ2-1 | NA | TRBV7-8 | NA | TGTGCCAGCAGCTTGATGGGCAATGAGCAGTTCTTC | CASSLMGNEQFF
TRBJ2-1 | NA | TRBV7-2 | TRBD2 | TGTGCCAGCAGCTCCAGCGGGAGGAGGGACAATGAGCAGTTCTTC | CASSSSGRRDNEQFF
TRBJ1-1 | once | TRBV5-1 | NA | TGCGCCAGCAGCCCCGGGCAGGGCAGCACTGAAGCTTTCTTT | CASSPGQGSTEAFF
TRBJ1-6 | NA | TRBV5-4 | NA | TGTGCCAGCAGCGGTGACGACTCACCCCTCCACTTT | CASSGDDSPLHF
TRBJ2-2 | NA | TRBV6-1 | NA | TGTGCCAGCAGTGCCGGGTTTTTAAGCGGCCTGAACACCGGGGAGCTGTTTTTT | CASSAGFLSGLNTGELFF
TRBJ1-6 | once | TRBV10-3 | TRBD1 | TGTGCCATCAGTGGCCAGGGGGGTGGTAATTCACCCCTCCACTTT | CAISGQGGGNSPLHF
TRBJ2-1 | NA | TRBV6-4 | NA | TGTGCCAGCAGTGAAGAAGGGAGGAGCTCCTACAATGAGCAGTTCTTC | CASSEEGRSSYNEQFF
TRBJ1-4 | NA | TRBV4-1 | TRBD1 | TGCGCCAGCAGCCAAGAAGGGACAGGGGTTGAAAAACTGTTTTTT | CASSQEGTGVEKLFF
TRBJ2-5 | NA | TRBV9 | NA | TGTGCCAGCAGCGTAGACCTGGTTGTGGAGACCCAGTACTTC | CASSVDLVVETQYF
TRBJ1-3 | NA | TRBV6-1 | NA | TGTGCCAGCAGTGTCGGTCAGCCTATCTCTGGAAACACCATATATTTT | CASSVGQPISGNTIYF
TRBJ1-3 | NA | TRBV5-1 | NA | TGCGCCAGCAGCGGGGGCAGCTCTGGAAACACCATATATTTT | CASSGGSSGNTIYF
TRBJ2-2 | NA | TRBV2 | NA | TGTGCCAGCAGTGACAGGGCGGACACCGGGGAGCTGTTTTTT | CASSDRADTGELFF
TRBJ1-2 | NA | TRBV19 | TRBD1 | TGTGCCAGTAGTATTGGGACAGGGGAGGGCTACACCTTC | CASSIGTGEGYTF
TRBJ2-7 | NA | TRBV4-3 | TRBD2 | TGCGCCAGCATTTTAGCGGGGCCCACTTACGAGCAGTACTTC | CASILAGPTYEQYF
TRBJ2-7 | NA | TRBV5-1 | NA | TGCGCCAGCAGCTTGGTTCCTAGCTCCTACGAGCAGTACTTC | CASSLVPSSYEQYF
TRBJ2-5 | NA | TRBV5-4 | TRBD2 | TGTGCCAGCAGCATGGGACTAGCGGGGCAAGAGACCCAGTACTTC | CASSMGLAGQETQYF
TRBJ2-3 | NA | TRBV6-1 | NA | TGTGCCAGCAGTGCGGTTCGGGCAGATACGCAGTATTTT | CASSAVRADTQYF
TRBJ1-4 | NA | TRBV6-1 | NA | TGTGCCAGCAGGGGGGAGCGCGTTGAAAAACTGTTTTTT | CASRGERVEKLFF
TRBJ1-2 | NA | TRBV18 | TRBD1 | TGTGCCAGCTCCCCAGGGGGACAGACCTCTGGGTATGGCTACACCTTC | CASSPGGQTSGYGYTF
TRBJ2-2 | NA | TRBV18 | NA | TGTGCCAGCTCACCAAGGAAACAGGGAAACACCGGGGAGCTGTTTTTT | CASSPRKQGNTGELFF
TRBJ2-7 | NA | TRBV10-3 | TRBD2 | TGTGCCATCAGTGAGTCGGCGGGAGTTGCCTACGAGCAGTACTTC | CAISESAGVAYEQYF
TRBJ2-2 | NA | TRBV6-5 | TRBD2 | TGTGCCAGCAGGCGGGAGGGTGTCACCGGGGAGCTGTTTTTT | CASRREGVTGELFF
TRBJ2-1 | NA | TRBV18 | TRBD2 | TGTGCCAGCTCACACCCTAGCGGGGGCTCCTACAATGAGCAGTTCTTC | CASSHPSGGSYNEQFF
TRBJ1-4 | once | TRBV29-1 | NA | TGCAGCGTTGAATGGGGTGAAAAACTGTTTTTT | CSVEWGEKLFF
TRBJ1-1 | NA | TRBV6-5 | NA | TGTGCCAGCAGCCTCACTGATGGGGCCTTCGAAGCTTTCTTT | CASSLTDGAFEAFF
TRBJ2-2 | NA | TRBV9 | TRBD1 | TGTGCCAGCAGCCAACCTACAGGGGCAAGCGGGGAGCTGTTTTTT | CASSQPTGASGELFF
TRBJ1-2 | NA | TRBV6-1 | NA | TGTGCCAGCAGTGTACAGATTAACTATGGCTACACCTTC | CASSVQINYGYTF
TRBJ1-3 | NA | TRBV29-1 | NA | TGCAGCGTTGACGGCGGGACTGGAAACACCATATATTTT | CSVDGGTGNTIYF
TRBJ2-5 | once | TRBV5-1 | TRBD1 | TGCGCCAGCAGCTTTTCGACAGGGAGTAGTGGAGAGACCCAGTACTTC | CASSFSTGSSGETQYF
TRBJ2-7 | NA | TRBV28 | TRBD1 | TGTGCCAGCAGTCTCCGGGACAGTCTATACGAGCAGTACTTC | CASSLRDSLYEQYF
TRBJ1-5 | NA | TRBV2 | NA | TGTGCCAGCAGTGAAACCTTCGGGGGCAATCAGCCCCAGCATTTT | CASSETFGGNQPQHF
TRBJ2-7 | NA | TRBV2 | TRBD2 | TGTGCCAGCTCACGGGATGCGGGAGGTTCCTACGAGCAGTACTTC | CASSRDAGGSYEQYF
TRBJ2-3 | once | TRBV25-1 | TRBD1 | TGTGCCAGCAGTGAAGGGACAGGGGGCTCGGATACGCAGTATTTT | CASSEGTGGSDTQYF
TRBJ1-1 | NA | TRBV9 | NA | TGTGCCAGCAGCGTAACCTCGAACACTGAAGCTTTCTTT | CASSVTSNTEAFF
TRBJ1-1 | once | TRBV10-1 | NA | TGCGCCAGCAGCGGGGGGTTTGGGAACACTGAAGCTTTCTTT | CASSGGFGNTEAFF